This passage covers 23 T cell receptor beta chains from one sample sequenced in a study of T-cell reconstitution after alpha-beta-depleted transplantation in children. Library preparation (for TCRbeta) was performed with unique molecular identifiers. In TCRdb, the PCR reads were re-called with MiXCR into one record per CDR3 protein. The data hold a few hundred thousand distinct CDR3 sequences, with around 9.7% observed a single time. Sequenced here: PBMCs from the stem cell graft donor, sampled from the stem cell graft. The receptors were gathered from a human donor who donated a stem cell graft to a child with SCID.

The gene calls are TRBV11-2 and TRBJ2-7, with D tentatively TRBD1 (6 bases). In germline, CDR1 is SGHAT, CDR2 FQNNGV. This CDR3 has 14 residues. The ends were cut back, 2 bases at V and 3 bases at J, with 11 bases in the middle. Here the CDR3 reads CASSLSTGHYEQYF. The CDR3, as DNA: TGTGCCAGCAGCTTATCTACAGGGCACTACGAGCAGTACTTC.

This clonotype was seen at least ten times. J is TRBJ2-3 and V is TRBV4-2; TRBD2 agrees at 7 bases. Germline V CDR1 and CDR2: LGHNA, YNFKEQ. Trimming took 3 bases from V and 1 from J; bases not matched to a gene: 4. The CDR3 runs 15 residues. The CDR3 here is CASSHRGERTDTQYF. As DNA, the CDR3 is TGTGCCAGCAGCCATCGGGGGGAGCGCACAGATACGCAGTATTTT.

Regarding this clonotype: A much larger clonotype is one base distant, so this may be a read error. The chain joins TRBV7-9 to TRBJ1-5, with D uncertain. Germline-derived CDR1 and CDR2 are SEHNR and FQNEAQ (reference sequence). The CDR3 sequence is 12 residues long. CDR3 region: CASSLDGQPQPF. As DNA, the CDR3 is TGTGCCAGCAGCTTAGACGGGCAGCCCCAGCCTTTT.

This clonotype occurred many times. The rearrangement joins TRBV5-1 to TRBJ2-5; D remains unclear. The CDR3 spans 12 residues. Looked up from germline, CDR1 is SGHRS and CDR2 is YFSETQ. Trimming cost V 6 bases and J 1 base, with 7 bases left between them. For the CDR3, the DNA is TGCGCCAGCAAGGGCTCCCAAGAGACCCAGTACTTC. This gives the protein CASKGSQETQYF.

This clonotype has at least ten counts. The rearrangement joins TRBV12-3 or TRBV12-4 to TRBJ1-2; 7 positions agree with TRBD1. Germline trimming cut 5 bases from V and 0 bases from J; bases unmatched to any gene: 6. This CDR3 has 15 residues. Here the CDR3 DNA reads TGTGCCAGCAGTCCCAGGGGGACAGCTAACTATGGCTACACCTTC. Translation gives CASSPRGTANYGYTF.

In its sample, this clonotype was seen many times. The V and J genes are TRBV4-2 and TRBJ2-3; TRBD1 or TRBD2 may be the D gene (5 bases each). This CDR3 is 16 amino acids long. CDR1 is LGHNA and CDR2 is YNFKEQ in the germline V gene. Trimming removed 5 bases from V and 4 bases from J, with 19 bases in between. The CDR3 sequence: CASSGKATGPADTQYF. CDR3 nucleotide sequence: TGTGCCAGCAGCGGAAAGGCGACGGGGCCGGCAGATACGCAGTATTTT.

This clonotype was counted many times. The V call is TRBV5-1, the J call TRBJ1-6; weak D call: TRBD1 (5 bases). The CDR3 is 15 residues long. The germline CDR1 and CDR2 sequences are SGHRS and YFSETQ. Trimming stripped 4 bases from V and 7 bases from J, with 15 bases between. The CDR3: CASSQGTIDNSPLHF. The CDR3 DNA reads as TGCGCCAGCAGCCAAGGGACCATCGACAATTCACCCCTCCACTTT. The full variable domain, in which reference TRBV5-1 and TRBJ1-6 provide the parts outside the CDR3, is KAGVTQTPRYLIKTRGQQVTLSCSPISGHRSVSWYQQTPGQGLQFLFEYFSETQRNKGNFPGRFSGRQFSNSRSEMNVSTLELGDSALYLCASSQGTIDNSPLHFGNGTRLTVT.

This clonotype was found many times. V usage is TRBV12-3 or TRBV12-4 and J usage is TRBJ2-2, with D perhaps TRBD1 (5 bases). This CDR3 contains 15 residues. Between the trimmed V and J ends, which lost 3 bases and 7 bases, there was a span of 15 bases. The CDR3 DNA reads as TGTGCCAGCAGTTTCAGGCAGGGTAACGGCGGGGAGCTGTTTTTT. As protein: CASSFRQGNGGELFF.

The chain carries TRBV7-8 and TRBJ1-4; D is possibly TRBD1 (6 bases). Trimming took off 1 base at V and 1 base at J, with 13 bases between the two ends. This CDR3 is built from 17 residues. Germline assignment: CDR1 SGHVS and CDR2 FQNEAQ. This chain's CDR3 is CASSLGGTTETNEKLFF. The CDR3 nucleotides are TGTGCCAGCAGCTTAGGTGGGACAACGGAAACTAATGAAAAACTGTTTTTT. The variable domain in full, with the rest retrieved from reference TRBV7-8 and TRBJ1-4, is GAGVSQSPRYKVAKRGQDVALRCDPISGHVSLFWYQQALGQGPEFLTYFQNEAQLDKSGLPSDRFFAERPEGSVSTLKIQRTQQEDSAVYLCASSLGGTTETNEKLFFGSGTQLSVL.

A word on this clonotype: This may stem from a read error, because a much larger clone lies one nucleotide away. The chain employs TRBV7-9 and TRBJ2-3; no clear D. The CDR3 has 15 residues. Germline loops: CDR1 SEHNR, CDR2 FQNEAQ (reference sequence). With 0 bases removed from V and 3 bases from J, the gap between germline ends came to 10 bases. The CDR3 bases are TGTGCCAGCAGCTTAGCGGCGCGCGTTACAGATACGCAGTATTTT. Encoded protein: CASSLAARVTDTQYF. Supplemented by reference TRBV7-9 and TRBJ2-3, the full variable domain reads DTGVSQNPRHKITKRGQNVTFRCDPISEHNRLYWYRQTLGQGPEFLTYFQNEAQLEKSRLLSDRFSAERPKGSFSTLEIQRTEQGDSAMYLCASSLAARVTDTQYFGPGTRLTVL.

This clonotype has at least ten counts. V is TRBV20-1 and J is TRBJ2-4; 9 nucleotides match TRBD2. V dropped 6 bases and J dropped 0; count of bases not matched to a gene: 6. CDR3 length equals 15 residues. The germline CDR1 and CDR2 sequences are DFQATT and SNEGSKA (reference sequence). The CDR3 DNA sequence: TGCAGTGCACTTAGCGGGGGATTAGCCAAAAACATTCAGTACTTC. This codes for CSALSGGLAKNIQYF.

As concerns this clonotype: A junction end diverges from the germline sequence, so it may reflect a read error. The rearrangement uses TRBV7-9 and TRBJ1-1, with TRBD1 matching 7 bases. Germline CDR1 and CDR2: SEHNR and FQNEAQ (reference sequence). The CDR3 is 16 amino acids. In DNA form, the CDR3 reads TGTGCCAGCAGCTTAGGCTTACAGGGGAGGTACACTGGAGCTTTCTTT. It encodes CASSLGLQGRYTGAFF.

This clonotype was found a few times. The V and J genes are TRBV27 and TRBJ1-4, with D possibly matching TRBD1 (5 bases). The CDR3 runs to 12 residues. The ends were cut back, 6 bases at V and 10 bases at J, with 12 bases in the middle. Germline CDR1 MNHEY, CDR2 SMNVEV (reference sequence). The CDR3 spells CASSIRGGKLFF. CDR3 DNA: TGTGCCAGCAGCATTCGGGGGGGAAAACTGTTTTTT. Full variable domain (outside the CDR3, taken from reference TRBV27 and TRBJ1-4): EAQVTQNPRYLITVTGKKLTVTCSQNMNHEYMSWYRQDPGLGLRQIYYSMNVEVTDKGDVPEGYKVSRKEKRNFPLILESPSPNQTSLYFCASSIRGGKLFFGSGTQLSVL.

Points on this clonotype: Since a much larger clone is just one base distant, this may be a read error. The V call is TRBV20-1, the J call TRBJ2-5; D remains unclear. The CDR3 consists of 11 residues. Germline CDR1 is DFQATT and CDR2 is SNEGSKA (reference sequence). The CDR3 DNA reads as TGCAGTGCTAGAGGCCAAGAGACCCAGTCCTTC. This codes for CSARGQETQSF.

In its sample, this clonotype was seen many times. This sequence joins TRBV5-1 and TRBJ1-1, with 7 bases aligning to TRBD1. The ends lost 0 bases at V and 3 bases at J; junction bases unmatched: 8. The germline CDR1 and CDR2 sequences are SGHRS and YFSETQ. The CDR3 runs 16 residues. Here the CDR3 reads CASSLGAGGMDTEAFF. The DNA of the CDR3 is TGCGCCAGCAGCTTGGGTGCAGGGGGAATGGACACTGAAGCTTTCTTT.

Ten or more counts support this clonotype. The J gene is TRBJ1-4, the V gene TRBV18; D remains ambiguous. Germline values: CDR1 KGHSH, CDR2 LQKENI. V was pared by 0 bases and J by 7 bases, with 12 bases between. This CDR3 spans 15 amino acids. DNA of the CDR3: TGTGCCAGCTCACCACCTTCCGAAAGGAGTGAAAAACTGTTTTTT. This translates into CASSPPSERSEKLFF.

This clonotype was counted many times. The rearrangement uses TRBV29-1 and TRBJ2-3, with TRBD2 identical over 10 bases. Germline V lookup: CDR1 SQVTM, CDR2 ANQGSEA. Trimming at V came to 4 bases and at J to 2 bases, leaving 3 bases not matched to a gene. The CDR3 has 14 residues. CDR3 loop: CSVGGLANTDTQYF. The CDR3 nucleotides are TGCAGCGTTGGGGGACTAGCGAACACAGATACGCAGTATTTT.

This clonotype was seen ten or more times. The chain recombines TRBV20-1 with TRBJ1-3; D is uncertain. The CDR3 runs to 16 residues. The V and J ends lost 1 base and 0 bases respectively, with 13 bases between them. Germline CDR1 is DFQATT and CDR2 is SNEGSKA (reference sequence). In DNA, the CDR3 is TGCAGTGCTAGAGGTGGCAGAAAAAGCTCTGGAAACACCATATATTTT. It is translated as CSARGGRKSSGNTIYF.

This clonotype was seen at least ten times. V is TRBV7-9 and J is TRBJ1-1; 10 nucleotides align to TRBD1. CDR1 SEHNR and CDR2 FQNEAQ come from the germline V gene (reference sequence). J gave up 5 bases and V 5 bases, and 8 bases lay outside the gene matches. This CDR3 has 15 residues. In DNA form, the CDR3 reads TGTGCCAGCAGCCTGGGACAGGGGAGGGAGACTGAAGCTTTCTTT. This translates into CASSLGQGRETEAFF.

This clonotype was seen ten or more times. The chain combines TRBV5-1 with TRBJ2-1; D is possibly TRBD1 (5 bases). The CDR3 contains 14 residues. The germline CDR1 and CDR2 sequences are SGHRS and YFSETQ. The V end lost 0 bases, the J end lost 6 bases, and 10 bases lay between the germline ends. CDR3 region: CASSLDGAGNEQFF. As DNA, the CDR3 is TGCGCCAGCAGCTTGGATGGGGCTGGCAATGAGCAGTTCTTC.

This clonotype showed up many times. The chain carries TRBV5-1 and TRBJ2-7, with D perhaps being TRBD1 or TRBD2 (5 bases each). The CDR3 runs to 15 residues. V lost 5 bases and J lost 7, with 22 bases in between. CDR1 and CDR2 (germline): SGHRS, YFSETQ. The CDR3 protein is CASRLTGPRTGEQYF. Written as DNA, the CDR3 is TGCGCCAGCAGATTAACAGGTCCCCGGACGGGGGAGCAGTACTTC.

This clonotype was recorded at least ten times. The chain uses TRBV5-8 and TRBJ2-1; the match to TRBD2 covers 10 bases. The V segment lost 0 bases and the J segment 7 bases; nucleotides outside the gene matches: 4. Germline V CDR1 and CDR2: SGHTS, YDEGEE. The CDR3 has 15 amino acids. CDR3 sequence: CASSLATLAGNEQFF. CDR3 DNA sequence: TGTGCCAGCAGCTTGGCCACACTAGCGGGAAATGAGCAGTTCTTC.

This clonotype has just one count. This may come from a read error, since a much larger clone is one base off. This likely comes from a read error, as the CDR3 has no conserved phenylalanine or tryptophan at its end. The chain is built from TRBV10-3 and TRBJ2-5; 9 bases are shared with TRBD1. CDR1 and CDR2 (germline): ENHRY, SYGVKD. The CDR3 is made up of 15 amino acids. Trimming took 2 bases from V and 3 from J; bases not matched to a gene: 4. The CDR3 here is CAISEPRTGEETQYY. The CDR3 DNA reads TGTGCCATCAGTGAGCCTAGGACAGGGGAAGAGACCCAGTACTAC.